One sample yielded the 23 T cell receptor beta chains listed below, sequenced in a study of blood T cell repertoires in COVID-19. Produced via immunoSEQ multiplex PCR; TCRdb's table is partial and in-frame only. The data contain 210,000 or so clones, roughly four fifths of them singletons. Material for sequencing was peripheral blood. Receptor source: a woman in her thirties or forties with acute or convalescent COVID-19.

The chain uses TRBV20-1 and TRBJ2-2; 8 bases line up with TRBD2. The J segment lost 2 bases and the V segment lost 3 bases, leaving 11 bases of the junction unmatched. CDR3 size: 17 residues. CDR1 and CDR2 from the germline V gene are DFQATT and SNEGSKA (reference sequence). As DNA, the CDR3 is TGCAGTGCTAGTCCCCCCACCCTAGCGGGTAACACCGGGGAGCTGTTTTTT. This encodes CSASPPTLAGNTGELFF.

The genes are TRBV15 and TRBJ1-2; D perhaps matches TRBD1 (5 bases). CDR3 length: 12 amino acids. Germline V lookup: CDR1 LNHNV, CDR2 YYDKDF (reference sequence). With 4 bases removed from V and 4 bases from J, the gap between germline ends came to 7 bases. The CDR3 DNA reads TGTGCCACCAGCACAGGGTTCTATGGCTACACCTTC. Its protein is CATSTGFYGYTF.

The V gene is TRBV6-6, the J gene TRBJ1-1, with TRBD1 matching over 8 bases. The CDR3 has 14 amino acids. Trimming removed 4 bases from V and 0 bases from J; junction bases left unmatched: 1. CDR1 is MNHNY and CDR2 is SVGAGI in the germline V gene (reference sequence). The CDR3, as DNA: TGTGCCAGCAGTTGGACAGGGCTGAACACTGAAGCTTTCTTT. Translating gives CASSWTGLNTEAFF.

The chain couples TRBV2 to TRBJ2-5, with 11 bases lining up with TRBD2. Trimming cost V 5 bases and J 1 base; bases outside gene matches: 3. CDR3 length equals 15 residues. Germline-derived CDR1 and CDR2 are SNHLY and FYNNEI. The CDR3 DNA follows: TGTGCCAGCAGTACCGGGACTAGCGGCCAAGAGACCCAGTACTTC. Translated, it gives CASSTGTSGQETQYF.

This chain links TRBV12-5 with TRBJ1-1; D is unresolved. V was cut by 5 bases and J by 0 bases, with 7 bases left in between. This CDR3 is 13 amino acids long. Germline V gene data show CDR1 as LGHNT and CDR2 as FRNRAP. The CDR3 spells CASGINLNTEAFF. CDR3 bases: TGTGCTAGTGGTATCAACTTGAACACTGAAGCTTTCTTT.

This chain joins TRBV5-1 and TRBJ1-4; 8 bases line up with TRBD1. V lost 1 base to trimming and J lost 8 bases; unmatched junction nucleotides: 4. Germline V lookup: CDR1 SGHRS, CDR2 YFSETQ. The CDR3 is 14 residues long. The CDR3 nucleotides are TGCGCCAGCAGCTTGTCAGGGGGCGACGAAAAACTGTTTTTT. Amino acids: CASSLSGGDEKLFF.

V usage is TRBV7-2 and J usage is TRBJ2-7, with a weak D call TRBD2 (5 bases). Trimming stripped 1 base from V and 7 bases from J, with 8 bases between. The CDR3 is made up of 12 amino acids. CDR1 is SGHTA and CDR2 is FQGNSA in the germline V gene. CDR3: CASSLEWREQYF. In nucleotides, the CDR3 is TGTGCCAGCAGCTTAGAATGGAGGGAGCAGTACTTC. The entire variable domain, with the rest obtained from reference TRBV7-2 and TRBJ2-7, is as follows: GAGVSQSPSNKVTEKGKDVELRCDPISGHTALYWYRQSLGQGLEFLIYFQGNSAPDKSGLPSDRFSAERTGGSVSTLTIQRTQQEDSAVYLCASSLEWREQYFGPGTRLTVT.

CDR3 DNA sequence: TGTGCCAGCAGCTTAGGCCAGGGGGCAAGACGCTACACCTTC. It translates to CASSLGQGARRYTF. The genes are TRBV13 and TRBJ1-2; 8 nucleotides align to TRBD1. The CDR3 is 14 amino acids. Germline values: CDR1 PRHDT, CDR2 FYEKMQ (reference sequence). The V and J ends lost 0 bases and 9 bases, in that order; junction bases with no gene match: 6.

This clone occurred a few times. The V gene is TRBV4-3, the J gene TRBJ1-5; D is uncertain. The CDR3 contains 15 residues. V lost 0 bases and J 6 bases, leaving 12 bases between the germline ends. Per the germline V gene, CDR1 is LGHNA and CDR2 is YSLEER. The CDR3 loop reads CASSQEYREGQPQHF. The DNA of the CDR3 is TGCGCCAGCAGCCAAGAGTACCGAGAGGGTCAGCCCCAGCATTTT.

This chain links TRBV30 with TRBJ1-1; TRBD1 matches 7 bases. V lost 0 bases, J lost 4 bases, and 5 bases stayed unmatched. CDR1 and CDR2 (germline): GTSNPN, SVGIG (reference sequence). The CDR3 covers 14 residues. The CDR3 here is CAWSVSGGSTEAFF. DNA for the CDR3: TGTGCCTGGAGTGTGTCAGGGGGAAGCACTGAAGCTTTCTTT. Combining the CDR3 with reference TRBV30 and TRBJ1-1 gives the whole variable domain SQTIHQWPATLVQPVGSPLSLECTVEGTSNPNLYWYRQAAGRGLQLLFYSVGIGQISSEVPQNLSASRPQDRQFILSSKKLLLSDSGFYLCAWSVSGGSTEAFFGQGTRLTVV.

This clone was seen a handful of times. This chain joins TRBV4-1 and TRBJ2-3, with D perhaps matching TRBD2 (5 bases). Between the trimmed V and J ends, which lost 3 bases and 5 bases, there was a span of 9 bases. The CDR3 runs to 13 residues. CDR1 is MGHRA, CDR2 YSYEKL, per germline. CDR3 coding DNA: TGCGCCAGCAGCCATGGACTCGAAGATACGCAGTATTTT. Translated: CASSHGLEDTQYF.

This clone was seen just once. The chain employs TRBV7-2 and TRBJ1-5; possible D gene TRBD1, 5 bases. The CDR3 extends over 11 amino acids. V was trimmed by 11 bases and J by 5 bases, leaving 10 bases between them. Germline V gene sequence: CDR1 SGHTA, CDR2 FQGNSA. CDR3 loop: CARGGDQPQHF. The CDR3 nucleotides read TGTGCCCGGGGGGGGGATCAGCCCCAGCATTTT.

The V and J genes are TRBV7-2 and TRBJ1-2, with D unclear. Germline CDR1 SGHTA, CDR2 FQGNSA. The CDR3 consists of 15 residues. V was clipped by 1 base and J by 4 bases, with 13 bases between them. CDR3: CASSLESGESYGYTF. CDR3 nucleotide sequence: TGTGCCAGCAGCTTAGAAAGCGGGGAATCCTATGGCTACACCTTC.

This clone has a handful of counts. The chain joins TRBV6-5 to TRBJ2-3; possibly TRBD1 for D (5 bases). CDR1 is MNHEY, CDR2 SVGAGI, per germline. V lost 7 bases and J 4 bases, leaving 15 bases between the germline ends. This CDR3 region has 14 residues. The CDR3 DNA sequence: TGTGCCAGCACCCAGCTGGGGCGGCCAGATACGCAGTATTTT. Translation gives CASTQLGRPDTQYF.

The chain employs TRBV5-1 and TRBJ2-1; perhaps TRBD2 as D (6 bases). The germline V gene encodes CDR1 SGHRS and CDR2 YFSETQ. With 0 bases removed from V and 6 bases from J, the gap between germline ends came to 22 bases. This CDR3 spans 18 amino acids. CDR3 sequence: CASSLVYRAGLLGNEQFF. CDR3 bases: TGCGCCAGCAGCTTGGTTTATCGAGCGGGTTTACTCGGCAATGAGCAGTTCTTC. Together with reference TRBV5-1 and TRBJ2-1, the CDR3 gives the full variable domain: KAGVTQTPRYLIKTRGQQVTLSCSPISGHRSVSWYQQTPGQGLQFLFEYFSETQRNKGNFPGRFSGRQFSNSRSEMNVSTLELGDSALYLCASSLVYRAGLLGNEQFFGPGTRLTVL.

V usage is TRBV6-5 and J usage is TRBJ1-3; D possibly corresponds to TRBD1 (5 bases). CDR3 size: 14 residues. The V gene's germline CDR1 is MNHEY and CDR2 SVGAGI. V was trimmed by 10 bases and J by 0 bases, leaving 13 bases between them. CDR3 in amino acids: CAIALDISGNTIYF. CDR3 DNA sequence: TGTGCCATCGCGCTGGACATCTCTGGAAACACCATATATTTT.

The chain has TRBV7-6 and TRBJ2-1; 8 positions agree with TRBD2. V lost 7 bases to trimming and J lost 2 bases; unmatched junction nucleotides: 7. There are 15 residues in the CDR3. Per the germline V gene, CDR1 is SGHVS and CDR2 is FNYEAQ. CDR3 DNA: TGTGCCAGCAACCTACGGGGGGGCCCCTACAATGAGCAGTTCTTC. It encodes CASNLRGGPYNEQFF.

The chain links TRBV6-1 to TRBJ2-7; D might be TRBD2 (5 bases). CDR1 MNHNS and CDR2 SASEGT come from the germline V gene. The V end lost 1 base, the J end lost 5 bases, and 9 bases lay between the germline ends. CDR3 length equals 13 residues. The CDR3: CASSEVTGDEQYF. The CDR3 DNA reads TGTGCCAGCAGTGAAGTGACCGGGGACGAGCAGTACTTC.

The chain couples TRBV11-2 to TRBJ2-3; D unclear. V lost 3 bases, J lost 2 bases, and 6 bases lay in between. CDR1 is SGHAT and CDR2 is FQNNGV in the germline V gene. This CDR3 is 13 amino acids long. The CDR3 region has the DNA TGTGCCAGCAGCTTTCGGGTCACAGATACGCAGTATTTT. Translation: CASSFRVTDTQYF.

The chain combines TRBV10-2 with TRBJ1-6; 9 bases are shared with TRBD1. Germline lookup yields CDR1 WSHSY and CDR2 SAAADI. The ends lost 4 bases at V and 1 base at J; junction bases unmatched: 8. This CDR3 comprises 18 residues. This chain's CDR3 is CASSVPGQGRSYNSPLHF. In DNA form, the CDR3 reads TGCGCCAGCAGTGTCCCGGGACAGGGCCGATCCTATAATTCACCCCTCCACTTT.

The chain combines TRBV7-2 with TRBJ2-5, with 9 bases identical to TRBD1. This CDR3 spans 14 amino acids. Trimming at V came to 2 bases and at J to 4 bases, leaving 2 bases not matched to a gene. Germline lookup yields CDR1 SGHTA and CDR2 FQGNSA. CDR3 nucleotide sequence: TGTGCCAGCAGCTTAAGGGACAGGGTAGAGACCCAGTACTTC. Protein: CASSLRDRVETQYF.

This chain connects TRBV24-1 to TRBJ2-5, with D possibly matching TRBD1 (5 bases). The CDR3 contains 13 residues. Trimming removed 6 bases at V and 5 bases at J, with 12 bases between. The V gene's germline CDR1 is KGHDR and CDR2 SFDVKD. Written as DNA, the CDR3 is TGTGCCACCAGTAAGGGGATGAGGGAGACCCAGTACTTC. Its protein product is CATSKGMRETQYF.

This chain's CDR3 is CATGDGGLHQPQHF. The CDR3 DNA reads TGTGCGACGGGGGATGGGGGACTTCACCAGCCCCAGCATTTT. The gene calls are TRBV19 and TRBJ1-5, with TRBD1 as a possible D gene (5 bases). The CDR3 is 14 residues long. Germline assignment: CDR1 LNHDA and CDR2 SQIVND (reference sequence).